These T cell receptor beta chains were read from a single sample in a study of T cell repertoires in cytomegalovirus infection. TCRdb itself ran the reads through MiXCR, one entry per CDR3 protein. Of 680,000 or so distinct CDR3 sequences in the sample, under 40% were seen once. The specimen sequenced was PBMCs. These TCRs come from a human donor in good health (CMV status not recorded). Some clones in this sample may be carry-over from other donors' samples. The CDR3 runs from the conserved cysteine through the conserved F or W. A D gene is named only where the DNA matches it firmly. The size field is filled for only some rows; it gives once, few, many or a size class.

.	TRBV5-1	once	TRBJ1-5	CASSLAAGGSQPQHF	TGCGCCAGCAGCTTGGCGGCAGGAGGGAGTCAGCCCCAGCATTTT
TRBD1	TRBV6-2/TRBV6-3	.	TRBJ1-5	CASSYSVGQGTNNQPQHF	TGTGCCAGCAGTTACTCTGTTGGACAGGGAACGAACAATCAGCCCCAGCATTTT
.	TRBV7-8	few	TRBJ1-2	CACSLGGTIYFYTF	TGTGCCTGCAGCTTGGGAGGGACCATCTATTTCTACACCTTC
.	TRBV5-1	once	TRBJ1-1	CASSLARYGTEAFF	TGCGCCAGCAGCTTGGCCAGATATGGGACTGAAGCTTTCTTT
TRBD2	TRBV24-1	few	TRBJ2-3	CATSDWTSLGTDTQYF	TGTGCCACCAGTGATTGGACTAGCTTGGGCACAGATACGCAGTATTTT
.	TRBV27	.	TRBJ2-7	CASSLSGSAEQYF	TGTGCCAGCAGTTTATCCGGGTCGGCCGAGCAGTACTTC
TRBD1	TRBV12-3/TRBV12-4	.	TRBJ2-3	CASRPDRGVDTQYF	TGTGCCAGCAGACCCGACAGGGGAGTGGATACGCAGTATTTT
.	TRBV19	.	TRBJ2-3	CASGGRRSTDTQYF	TGTGCCAGTGGGGGGAGAAGGAGCACAGATACGCAGTATTTT
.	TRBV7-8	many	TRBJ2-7	CASSLLQQDSEQYF	TGTGCCAGCAGCTTACTCCAACAGGATTCCGAGCAGTACTTC
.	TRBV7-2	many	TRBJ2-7	CASSLGGASQTYEQYF	TGTGCCAGCAGCTTAGGTGGGGCTAGCCAAACCTACGAGCAGTACTTC
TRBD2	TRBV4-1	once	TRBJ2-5	CASSQVAGGPQETQYF	TGCGCCAGCAGCCAAGTAGCGGGAGGGCCTCAAGAGACCCAGTACTTC
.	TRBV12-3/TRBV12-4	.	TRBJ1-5	CAGSLSGAVGYQPQHF	TGTGCCGGCAGTTTATCCGGGGCGGTCGGCTATCAGCCCCAGCATTTT
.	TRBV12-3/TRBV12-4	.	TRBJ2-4	CASSQIAKNIQYF	TGTGCCAGCAGCCAGATAGCCAAAAACATTCAGTACTTC
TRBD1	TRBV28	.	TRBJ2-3	CASTERDREIPDTQYF	TGTGCCAGCACCGAGAGGGACAGGGAAATTCCAGATACGCAGTATTTT
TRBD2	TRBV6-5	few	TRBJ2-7	CASWGGGTRTRGMYEQYF	TGTGCCAGCTGGGGGGGGGGTACGCGGACAAGAGGAATGTACGAGCAGTACTTC
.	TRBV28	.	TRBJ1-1	CASGARTEAFF	TGTGCCAGCGGGGCCAGAACTGAAGCTTTCTTT
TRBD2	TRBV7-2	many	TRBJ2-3	CASSLLGLAGSPGDTQYF	TGTGCCAGCAGCTTACTGGGACTAGCGGGTTCGCCGGGGGATACGCAGTATTTT
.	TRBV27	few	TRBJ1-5	CASRSTGLDQPQHF	TGTGCCAGCAGAAGCACAGGGTTGGATCAGCCCCAGCATTTT
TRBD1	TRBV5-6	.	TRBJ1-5	CASSHSTGEALQPQHF	TGTGCCAGCAGCCATTCAACAGGGGAAGCCCTTCAGCCCCAGCATTTT
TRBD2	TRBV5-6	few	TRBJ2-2	CASSGLARTGELFF	TGTGCCAGCAGCGGACTAGCGCGGACCGGGGAGCTGTTTTTT
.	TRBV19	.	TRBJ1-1	CASGSKRDTEAFF	TGTGCCAGTGGGAGTAAGAGGGACACTGAAGCTTTCTTT
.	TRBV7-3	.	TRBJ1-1	CASKRVWDTEAFF	TGTGCCAGCAAAAGGGTTTGGGACACTGAAGCTTTCTTT
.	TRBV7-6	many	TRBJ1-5	CASSLDLNQPQHF	TGTGCTAGCAGCTTAGACCTCAATCAGCCCCAGCATTTT
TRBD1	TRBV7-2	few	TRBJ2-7	CASSKLAGGHYEQYF	TGTGCCAGCAGCAAACTGGCAGGGGGTCACTACGAGCAGTACTTC
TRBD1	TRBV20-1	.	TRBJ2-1	CSPSAGTVRFF	TGCAGTCCCTCTGCTGGGACAGTACGGTTCTTC
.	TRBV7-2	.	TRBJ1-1	CASSSQSRMNTEAFF	TGTGCCAGCAGCTCCCAAAGTCGGATGAACACTGAAGCTTTCTTT
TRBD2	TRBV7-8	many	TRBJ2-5	CASSGVGLAITQYF	TGTGCCAGCAGCGGTGTGGGACTAGCTATTACCCAGTACTTC
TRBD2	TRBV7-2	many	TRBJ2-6	CASSLGGSGSLGGANVLTF	TGTGCCAGCAGCTTAGGGGGTAGCGGGAGTCTGGGCGGGGCCAACGTCCTGACTTTC
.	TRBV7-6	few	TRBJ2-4	CASSLEPGKNIQYF	TGTGCCAGCAGCTTAGAACCCGGGAAAAACATTCAGTACTTC
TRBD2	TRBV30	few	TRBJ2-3	CARDSGGRDTQYF	TGTGCCCGCGACAGCGGGGGGAGAGATACGCAGTATTTT
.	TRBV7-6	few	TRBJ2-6	CASSQPQRSGANVLTF	TGTGCCAGCAGCCAACCACAGCGTTCTGGGGCCAACGTCCTGACTTTC
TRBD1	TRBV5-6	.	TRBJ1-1	CASRIQGQVWERAFF	TGTGCCAGCAGGATTCAAGGACAGGTCTGGGAGAGGGCTTTCTTT
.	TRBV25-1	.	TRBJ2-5	CASSASRGGLKGETQYF	TGTGCCAGCAGTGCCTCGAGGGGGGGGCTGAAGGGAGAGACCCAGTACTTC
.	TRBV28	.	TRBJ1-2	CASSLEQGIMYGYTF	TGTGCCAGCAGTTTGGAGCAGGGGATCATGTATGGCTACACCTTC
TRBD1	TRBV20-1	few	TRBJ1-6	CSARETGNLRSPLHF	TGCAGTGCTAGGGAGACAGGGAACCTAAGGTCACCCCTCCACTTT